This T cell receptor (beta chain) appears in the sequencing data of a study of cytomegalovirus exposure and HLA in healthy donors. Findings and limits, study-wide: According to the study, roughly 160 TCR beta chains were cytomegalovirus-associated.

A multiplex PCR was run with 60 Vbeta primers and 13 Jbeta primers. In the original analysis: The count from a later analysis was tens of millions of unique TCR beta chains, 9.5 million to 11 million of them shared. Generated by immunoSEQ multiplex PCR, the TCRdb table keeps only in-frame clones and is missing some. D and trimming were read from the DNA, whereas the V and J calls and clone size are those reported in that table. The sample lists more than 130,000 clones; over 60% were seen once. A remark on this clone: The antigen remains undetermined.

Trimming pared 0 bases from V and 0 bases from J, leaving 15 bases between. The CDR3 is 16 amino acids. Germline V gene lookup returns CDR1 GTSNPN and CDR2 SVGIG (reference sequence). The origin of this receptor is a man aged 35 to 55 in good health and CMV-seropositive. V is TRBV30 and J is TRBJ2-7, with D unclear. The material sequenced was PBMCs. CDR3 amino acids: CAWSVKWPQVSYEQYF. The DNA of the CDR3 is TGTGCCTGGAGTGTAAAGTGGCCCCAGGTCTCCTACGAGCAGTACTTC.